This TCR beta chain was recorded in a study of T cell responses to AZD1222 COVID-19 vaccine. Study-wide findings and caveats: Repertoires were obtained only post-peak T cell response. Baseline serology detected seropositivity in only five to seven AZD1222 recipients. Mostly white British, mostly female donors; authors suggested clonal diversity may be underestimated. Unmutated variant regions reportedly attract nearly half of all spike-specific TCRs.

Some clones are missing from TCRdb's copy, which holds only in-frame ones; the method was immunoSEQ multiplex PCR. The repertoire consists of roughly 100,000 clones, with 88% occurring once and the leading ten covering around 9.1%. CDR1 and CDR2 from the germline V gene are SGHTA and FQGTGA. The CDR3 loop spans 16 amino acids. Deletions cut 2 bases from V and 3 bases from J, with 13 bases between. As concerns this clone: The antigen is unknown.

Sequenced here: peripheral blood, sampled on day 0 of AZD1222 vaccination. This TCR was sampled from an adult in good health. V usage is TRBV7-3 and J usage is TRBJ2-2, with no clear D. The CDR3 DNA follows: TGTGCCAGCAGCTTATCGGGCGGCTCCTACACCGGGGAGCTGTTTTTT. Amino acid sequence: CASSLSGGSYTGELFF.